One T cell receptor beta chain is described in this entry. These data are taken from a study of T cell responses to AZD1222 COVID-19 vaccine. The CDR3 covers 15 residues. Germline V CDR1 and CDR2: LNHDA, SQIVND (reference sequence). Trimming left V 3 bases short and J 4 bases short, with 15 bases between. Clones were read by immunoSEQ multiplex PCR, and TCRdb kept only the in-frame ones, dropping some. The sample lists approximately 100,000 clones; around nine tenths were seen once. The chain has TRBV19 and TRBJ1-1; weak D call: TRBD1 (6 bases). This clonotype was sampled from an adult in good health. Sequences were derived from peripheral blood, sampled on day 0 of AZD1222 vaccination. The CDR3 loop reads CASSIPQGLGTEAFF. The CDR3 region has the DNA TGTGCCAGTAGTATTCCCCAGGGGCTGGGCACTGAAGCTTTCTTT.